This T cell receptor beta chain was captured in a study of somatic mutations in cytotoxic T cells in rheumatoid arthritis. CDR3 length: 14 amino acids. Germline assignment: CDR1 SGHAT and CDR2 FQNNGV. V lost 5 bases to trimming and J lost 2 bases, with 12 bases between them. Measured with immunoSEQ multiplex PCR; TCRdb has only the in-frame clones, and not every one. The sample consists of tens of thousands of clones, about 80% of them appearing once. Material: CD8+ T cells sorted from blood. This receptor was identified in a middle-aged man in good health. The chain links TRBV11-2 to TRBJ2-5; possible D gene TRBD1, 5 bases. CDR3 DNA: TGTGCCAGCAGCCTATGGGGCAGTCAAGAGACCCAGTACTTC. Amino acid sequence: CASSLWGSQETQYF.